The 32 T cell receptor beta chains below were found in one sample sequenced in a study of beta chain features in type 1 diabetes (dated by TCRdb to the late 2010s). The protocol used for the library was the immunoSEQ multiplex PCR assay. All of the isolated RNA was reverse transcribed with the High Capacity cDNA Reverse Transcription Kit, so expressed TCRB transcripts were sequenced. The table comes from immuneACCESS by way of TCRdb, which keeps in-frame sequences with V and J called. Part of the clones is missing from these tables; in studies checked, under half for an unresolved V gene and the rest for unknown reasons. Present in this sample are about 620,000 clones, around 15% of which were seen just once. The ten largest clonotypes hold around 0.095% of the sample. Sequenced material: naive CD4+ T cells from blood. The cell subset or site label here, explained by the study, means: true naive CD4+ T cells. These receptor sequences come from a man aged 18 to 30 in good health.

This clone came up a few times. The V gene is TRBV28, the J gene TRBJ1-2; D call uncertain. The CDR3 is 12 amino acids. CDR1 and CDR2 from the germline V gene are MDHEN and SYDVKM. Trimming cost V 4 bases and J 3 bases, with 6 bases left between them. CDR3 loop: CASSWQYYGYTF. Written as DNA, the CDR3 is TGTGCCAGCAGTTGGCAGTACTATGGCTACACCTTC.

Remarks on this clone: The same CDR3 arises from other DNA sequences in this sample as well. The gene calls are TRBV18 and TRBJ1-1; D call uncertain. The CDR3 is made up of 15 amino acids. With 0 bases removed from V and 1 base from J, the gap between germline ends came to 9 bases. The V gene's germline CDR1 is KGHSH and CDR2 LQKENI. The CDR3 here is CASSPPGTANTEAFF. DNA for the CDR3: TGTGCCAGCTCACCACCGGGAACAGCGAACACTGAAGCTTTCTTT.

V and J are TRBV19 and TRBJ2-7; the match to TRBD1 covers 8 bases. The CDR3 loop spans 14 amino acids. Germline lookup yields CDR1 LNHDA and CDR2 SQIVND (reference sequence). The V and J ends lost 5 bases and 3 bases, in that order; junction bases with no gene match: 6. CDR3 DNA: TGTGCCAGTAGTTCCCGGGACAGGCACTACGAGCAGTACTTC. It is translated as CASSSRDRHYEQYF.

A few counts support this clone. V is TRBV2 and J is TRBJ1-1; 10 nucleotides line up with TRBD1. Trimming cost V 6 bases and J 5 bases; bases outside gene matches: 3. The CDR3 has 13 amino acids. Germline V gene lookup returns CDR1 SNHLY and CDR2 FYNNEI. CDR3 protein: CASRDRGETEAFF. In DNA, the CDR3 is TGTGCCAGCAGGGACAGGGGGGAAACTGAAGCTTTCTTT.

The sample holds one count of this clone. The chain is built from TRBV11-2 and TRBJ2-7; the D call may be TRBD1 or TRBD2 (6 bases each). There are 15 residues in the CDR3. In germline, CDR1 is SGHAT, CDR2 FQNNGV. V was trimmed by 5 bases and J by 3 bases, leaving 17 bases between them. For the CDR3, the DNA is TGTGCCAGCAGCCTCCTTGTTAGGGGGGTCTACGAGCAGTACTTC. It specifies CASSLLVRGVYEQYF.

This clone was counted only a few times. The chain combines TRBV9 with TRBJ1-5; D not certain. CDR1 and CDR2 (germline): SGDLS, YYNGEE. Trimming removed 1 base from V and 9 bases from J, with 11 bases in between. The CDR3 spans 13 residues. DNA of the CDR3: TGTGCCAGCAGCGTATATGGGGAGGGGCCCCAGCATTTT. It encodes CASSVYGEGPQHF. Full variable domain (rest looked up from reference TRBV9 and TRBJ1-5): DSGVTQTPKHLITATGQRVTLRCSPRSGDLSVYWYQQSLDQGLQFLIQYYNGEERAKGNILERFSAQQFPDLHSELNLSSLELGDSALYFCASSVYGEGPQHFGDGTRLSIL.

This clone was observed a few times. This chain joins TRBV30 and TRBJ1-5, with TRBD1 matching 7 bases. The V gene's germline CDR1 is GTSNPN and CDR2 SVGIG (reference sequence). Losses at the gene ends were 0 bases for V and 6 bases for J; bases not matched to a gene: 14. The CDR3 covers 17 residues. In DNA form, the CDR3 reads TGTGCCTGGAGTGTGGCCCTCACAAACAGGGGAGGTCAGCCCCAGCATTTT. It translates to CAWSVALTNRGGQPQHF.

The DNA for the CDR3 is TGTGCCAGCAGCTTAGGCCTGGAGGGGCTTAGCACAGATACGCAGTATTTT. This encodes CASSLGLEGLSTDTQYF. The chain is built from TRBV7-3 and TRBJ2-3; tentatively, D is TRBD2 (6 bases). This CDR3 has 17 amino acids. V shed 2 bases and J shed 0 bases, with 15 bases lying between them. The germline V gene encodes CDR1 SGHTA and CDR2 FQGTGA. The full variable domain, its missing parts supplied by reference TRBV7-3 and TRBJ2-3, is GAGVSQTPSNKVTEKGKYVELRCDPISGHTALYWYRQSLGQGPEFLIYFQGTGAADDSGLPNDRFFAVRPEGSVSTLKIQRTERGDSAVYLCASSLGLEGLSTDTQYFGPGTRLTVL.

V usage is TRBV21-1 and J usage is TRBJ2-5; the table names TRBD2, a call not compared with the DNA. The J call is uncertain, as TRBJ2-7 better fits the DNA end. TRBV21-1 is designated a pseudogene. CDR3 length: 13 amino acids. The CDR3 protein is CASSSDCSYEQYF. The CDR3 region has the DNA TGTGCCAGCAGCTCGGACTGCTCCTACGAGCAGTACTTC.

The chain carries TRBV5-1 and TRBJ2-7; 8 bases map to TRBD2. The CDR3 totals 14 residues. Per germline, CDR1 SGHRS and CDR2 YFSETQ. The V gene end was trimmed by 0 bases and the J gene end by 6 bases; junction bases not matched to a gene: 5. The CDR3 loop reads CASSLAGTRGEQYF. The CDR3 bases are TGCGCCAGCAGCTTGGCCGGGACTAGAGGCGAGCAGTACTTC. Looking up the rest from reference TRBV5-1 and TRBJ2-7 gives the full variable domain: KAGVTQTPRYLIKTRGQQVTLSCSPISGHRSVSWYQQTPGQGLQFLFEYFSETQRNKGNFPGRFSGRQFSNSRSEMNVSTLELGDSALYLCASSLAGTRGEQYFGPGTRLTVT.

This chain uses TRBV5-4 with TRBJ2-3; 7 positions agree with TRBD2. Germline assignment: CDR1 SGHNT and CDR2 YYREEE (reference sequence). The CDR3 sequence is 16 residues long. The junction had 15 bases not matched to a gene; V was cut back by 4 bases and J by 7 bases. The CDR3 nucleotides read TGTGCCAGCAGCCGGGCGGGAAGCGGGACTACGAATACGCAGTATTTT. Translated: CASSRAGSGTTNTQYF.

This clone was detected only a few times. V is TRBV7-9 and J is TRBJ2-7; 8 nucleotides line up with TRBD1. V lost 4 bases to trimming and J lost 0 bases; unmatched junction nucleotides: 5. The CDR3 is made up of 15 amino acids. Germline V lookup: CDR1 SEHNR, CDR2 FQNEAQ (reference sequence). In DNA form, the CDR3 reads TGTGCCAGCAGCTCCAGGACAGGGATCTCCTACGAGCAGTACTTC. Encoded protein: CASSSRTGISYEQYF. The variable domain in full, completed from reference TRBV7-9 and TRBJ2-7, reads DTGVSQNPRHKITKRGQNVTFRCDPISEHNRLYWYRQTLGQGPEFLTYFQNEAQLEKSRLLSDRFSAERPKGSFSTLEIQRTEQGDSAMYLCASSSRTGISYEQYFGPGTRLTVT.

This clone was found many times. CDR3 coding DNA: TGTGCCATCAGTGGCACAGGGGGCAGAGAGCAGTTCTTC. Its translation: CAISGTGGREQFF. The V call is TRBV10-3, the J call TRBJ2-1, with TRBD1 matching 9 bases. V was clipped by 4 bases and J by 10 bases; unmatched bases: 5. Germline CDR1 reads ENHRY; CDR2 reads SYGVKD. CDR3 length: 13 amino acids.

This chain joins TRBV30 and TRBJ1-6; possibly TRBD1 for D (5 bases). The germline V gene encodes CDR1 GTSNPN and CDR2 SVGIG (reference sequence). Between the trimmed V and J ends, which lost 6 bases and 0 bases, there was a span of 18 bases. This CDR3 is 17 amino acids long. The CDR3 region has the DNA TGTGCCTGTTCGCCGGGACTGACGAGCTCCTATAATTCACCCCTCCACTTT. It encodes CACSPGLTSSYNSPLHF.

The gene calls are TRBV5-1 and TRBJ1-5; the match to TRBD1 covers 8 bases. The CDR3 is 14 residues long. Unmatched junction bases numbered 4, after V lost 4 bases and J lost 4 bases. The germline CDR1 and CDR2 sequences are SGHRS and YFSETQ. CDR3 coding DNA: TGCGCCAGCAGCCCAGGGGGCGGGAATCAGCCCCAGCATTTT. Encoded protein: CASSPGGGNQPQHF.

This clone showed up just a few times. J is TRBJ2-5 and V is TRBV7-2, with D uncertain. The CDR3 loop spans 13 amino acids. Trimming pared 3 bases from V and 5 bases from J, leaving 10 bases between. Germline CDR1 and CDR2: SGHTA and FQGNSA. The CDR3 region is CASSFVVGETQYF. In nucleotides, the CDR3 is TGTGCCAGCAGCTTCGTCGTAGGGGAGACCCAGTACTTC. The entire variable domain, with the rest obtained from reference TRBV7-2 and TRBJ2-5, is as follows: GAGVSQSPSNKVTEKGKDVELRCDPISGHTALYWYRQSLGQGLEFLIYFQGNSAPDKSGLPSDRFSAERTGGSVSTLTIQRTQQEDSAVYLCASSFVVGETQYFGPGTRLLVL.

The chain uses TRBV19 and TRBJ2-1, with D unresolved. V lost 3 bases, J lost 1 base, and 10 bases lay in between. The CDR3 runs 15 residues. CDR1 LNHDA and CDR2 SQIVND come from the germline V gene (reference sequence). The CDR3 region is CASSITTVSYNEQFF. In DNA, the CDR3 is TGTGCCAGTAGTATTACGACCGTTTCCTACAATGAGCAGTTCTTC.

This clone was counted between two and nine times. The V and J genes are TRBV12-5 and TRBJ2-3; D is undetermined. The germline V gene encodes CDR1 LGHNT and CDR2 FRNRAP. Trimming cost V 9 bases and J 0 bases, with 10 bases left between them. This CDR3 comprises 13 residues. The CDR3 coding sequence is TGTGCTAGCTCCTTGCCTAGCACAGATACGCAGTATTTT. It codes for CASSLPSTDTQYF. Looking up the rest from reference TRBV12-5 and TRBJ2-3 gives the full variable domain: DARVTQTPRHKVTEMGQEVTMRCQPILGHNTVFWYRQTMMQGLELLAYFRNRAPLDDSGMPKDRFSAEMPDATLATLKIQPSEPRDSAVYFCASSLPSTDTQYFGPGTRLTVL.

The chain couples TRBV25-1 to TRBJ1-1, with 9 bases fitting TRBD1. This CDR3 is built from 15 residues. Trimming cost V 3 bases and J 3 bases; bases outside gene matches: 5. Germline loops: CDR1 MGHDK, CDR2 SYGVNS. This CDR3 reads CASSDERDRDTEAFF. As DNA, the CDR3 is TGTGCCAGCAGTGACGAGAGGGACAGGGACACTGAAGCTTTCTTT.

This rearrangement joins TRBV27 to TRBJ1-5; possible D gene TRBD1, 6 bases. This CDR3 is 15 amino acids long. Germline V gene lookup returns CDR1 MNHEY and CDR2 SMNVEV (reference sequence). Trimming took 5 bases from V and 3 from J, leaving 14 bases between them. CDR3 protein: CASSPTQGINQPQHF. CDR3 DNA sequence: TGTGCCAGCAGTCCGACGCAGGGGATCAATCAGCCCCAGCATTTT.

This chain links TRBV9 with TRBJ1-1; 8 bases match TRBD1. CDR1 and CDR2 (germline): SGDLS, YYNGEE. The trim removed 7 bases at V and 5 bases at J, leaving 10 bases unmatched. The CDR3 is 14 amino acids. The chain's CDR3 is CASGPWTGRTEAFF. CDR3 DNA: TGTGCCAGCGGCCCCTGGACAGGGAGAACTGAAGCTTTCTTT.

The V gene is TRBV7-6, the J gene TRBJ2-7, with 8 bases aligning to TRBD1. This CDR3 is 15 amino acids long. The junction had 7 bases not matched to a gene; V was cut back by 5 bases and J by 1 base. Germline CDR1 is SGHVS and CDR2 is FNYEAQ. The CDR3 nucleotides read TGTGCCAGCAGCCAGACAGGGGTCCGTTCCTACGAGCAGTACTTC. It encodes CASSQTGVRSYEQYF.

V and J are TRBV7-2 and TRBJ2-7; tentative D call: TRBD2 (6 bases). The CDR3 extends over 15 amino acids. Trimming removed 5 bases from V and 6 bases from J, with 20 bases in between. Germline V gene sequence: CDR1 SGHTA, CDR2 FQGNSA. In DNA form, the CDR3 reads TGTGCCAGCAGCCTACCGGGACCCGGAGGGCTCGAGCAGTACTTC. Encoded protein: CASSLPGPGGLEQYF.

The chain combines TRBV9 with TRBJ2-3, with D tentatively TRBD2 (5 bases). From germline, CDR1 is SGDLS and CDR2 YYNGEE. V dropped 3 bases and J dropped 1 base, with 15 bases sitting between them. The CDR3 runs 16 residues. CDR3 bases: TGTGCCAGCAGCGCCACCTCATTGCGGGGCACAGATACGCAGTATTTT. Its translation is CASSATSLRGTDTQYF. Drawing the rest from reference TRBV9 and TRBJ2-3, the complete variable domain is DSGVTQTPKHLITATGQRVTLRCSPRSGDLSVYWYQQSLDQGLQFLIQYYNGEERAKGNILERFSAQQFPDLHSELNLSSLELGDSALYFCASSATSLRGTDTQYFGPGTRLTVL.

This clone has just a few counts. The chain carries TRBV18 and TRBJ2-6; no firm D call. The length of the CDR3 is 16 residues. Germline lookup yields CDR1 KGHSH and CDR2 LQKENI. The V end was cut by 2 bases, the J end by 7 bases, with 15 bases between. The CDR3 sequence is CASSPVTLSPANVLTF. CDR3 nucleotide sequence: TGTGCCAGCTCACCAGTGACCCTTAGTCCTGCCAACGTCCTGACTTTC.

The chain recombines TRBV28 with TRBJ2-1; TRBD2 matches at 8 bases. Trimming at V came to 2 bases and at J to 4 bases, leaving 7 bases not matched to a gene. CDR1 and CDR2 (germline): MDHEN, SYDVKM. CDR3 size: 16 residues. DNA of the CDR3: TGTGCCAGCAGTTTAAACTTGGCTAGCGGGTACAATGAGCAGTTCTTC. Translated, it gives CASSLNLASGYNEQFF.

CDR3 coding DNA: TGTGCCAGCAGCTTCCGGTTGGGCAATCAGCCCCAGCATTTT. Amino acids: CASSFRLGNQPQHF. The chain joins TRBV7-2 to TRBJ1-5; D uncertain. Germline-derived CDR1 and CDR2 are SGHTA and FQGNSA. V gave up 3 bases and J gave up 2 bases, with 8 bases separating them. This CDR3 comprises 14 residues.

The rearrangement links TRBV4-3 to TRBJ1-2; no clear D gene. Trimming pared 0 bases from V and 2 bases from J, leaving 7 bases between. Germline values: CDR1 LGHNA, CDR2 YSLEER. The CDR3 covers 14 residues. The CDR3 protein is CASSQERLNYGYTF. The CDR3 nucleotides read TGCGCCAGCAGCCAAGAGAGATTAAACTATGGCTACACCTTC.

This chain connects TRBV4-2 to TRBJ1-2; D unclear. The CDR3 runs 14 residues. Germline V gene sequence: CDR1 LGHNA, CDR2 YNFKEQ. Trimming cost V 0 bases and J 8 bases, with 13 bases left between them. The CDR3 sequence is CASSQDREVTGYTF. CDR3 DNA sequence: TGTGCCAGCAGCCAAGATCGGGAGGTAACCGGCTACACCTTC.

The rearrangement links TRBV5-1 to TRBJ2-1; TRBD2 matches at 9 bases. The trim removed 0 bases at V and 10 bases at J, leaving 5 bases unmatched. Per the germline V gene, CDR1 is SGHRS and CDR2 is YFSETQ. The CDR3 runs to 14 residues. The CDR3 protein is CASSLGTSDFEQFF. The DNA of the CDR3 is TGCGCCAGCAGCTTGGGGACTAGCGATTTCGAGCAGTTCTTC.

This clone occurred a few times. The chain recombines TRBV6-6 with TRBJ2-3, with D unclear. This CDR3 is built from 14 residues. The germline V gene encodes CDR1 MNHNY and CDR2 SVGAGI (reference sequence). With 6 bases removed from V and 2 bases from J, the gap between germline ends came to 12 bases. CDR3 in amino acids: CASRRKVNTDTQYF. The CDR3 coding sequence is TGTGCCAGCAGAAGGAAGGTGAACACAGATACGCAGTATTTT.

The V gene is TRBV5-5, the J gene TRBJ2-1, with a possible D match to TRBD1 (6 bases). From germline, CDR1 is SGHKS and CDR2 YYEKEE (reference sequence). The ends were cut back, 5 bases at V and 9 bases at J, with 15 bases in the middle. The CDR3 consists of 13 residues. The CDR3 loop reads CASSQAQGVEQFF. The DNA for the CDR3 is TGTGCCAGCAGTCAAGCACAGGGCGTTGAGCAGTTCTTC.